This T cell receptor (beta chain) was observed in a study of T cell repertoires in cytomegalovirus infection (dated by TCRdb to about 2019). Study-level background: Alongside well-studied HLA-B-restricted epitopes, the peptide stimulations were aimed at recently identified HLA-C-restricted CMV epitopes, whose presentation resists viral immunomodulation. Donor HLA type was relevant to the analysis, as public TCR beta signatures indicated carriage of CMV infection together with the matching HLA type.

The full study reports these points: The ex vivo response was dominated by HLA-C-restricted CMV-specific TCR beta clonotypes, and the single most frequent clonotype in two of eight donors was supplied by these HLA-C-restricted clonotypes. In both this cohort and an independent roughly 400-donor cohort, the cumulative frequency of public TCR beta family members distinguished carriers of CMV infection plus the relevant HLA type.

Reading from cysteine to phenylalanine, the CDR3 counts 15 amino acids. Of the read, only the CDR3 DNA is kept; its 45 bases are in frame from base 1. Per the germline V gene (reference sequence), DFQATT is the CDR1 and SNEGSKA is the CDR2. The V end gives up 1 base and the J end 4 bases, leaving 10 bases in the junction not matched to a gene. Sample treatment or condition, as interpreted from the label and publication: in vitro stimulation with specific CMV peptide epitopes to enrich CMV-specific T cells. The sequencer was an Illumina HiSeq 1500. In-frame beta chains were kept once TCRdb had trimmed the public reads at Q25 with fastp and called clones with MiXCR. A single entry per CDR3 protein holds the most common genes and DNA from its merged rows. The sample table holds tens of thousands of distinct CDR3 sequences, of which about 52% were seen once. Approximately 92% of the sample rests with the top ten.

This clonotype showed up just once. What this receptor recognizes is not known. Base qualities are not provided; no much larger clone lies one nucleotide away. One read amounts to weak evidence. This clonotype originated in a human donor in good health (CMV status not recorded). Some clones in this sample may be carry-over from other donors' samples. This sequence uses TRBV20-1 and TRBJ2-7, with 7 bases matching TRBD1. The material was CD8+ T cells from cultured PBMCs, obtained from culture after CMV antigen stimulation. For the CDR3, the sequence is CSARAAKGARYEQYF. The DNA reads TGCAGTGCTAGAGCCGCAAAGGGGGCGAGGTACGAGCAGTACTTC.